The 27 T cell receptor beta chains below were found in one sample sequenced in a study of T cell changes during pregnancy in multiple sclerosis. Assay used: immunoSEQ multiplex PCR; TCRdb lists only in-frame clones, some missing. The table records over 25,000 clones, more than 70% of them present only once. This specimen was CD8+ T cells from peripheral blood mononuclear cells, taken in the second trimester of pregnancy. These receptors were taken from a female donor with multiple sclerosis, enrolled in a pregnancy study.

Here the CDR3 DNA reads TGTGCCAGCTCTCCGGACAGGGGGCACGGCAATCAGCCCCAGCATTTT. Protein product: CASSPDRGHGNQPQHF. This sequence joins TRBV18 and TRBJ1-5; 11 positions agree with TRBD1. The length of the CDR3 is 16 residues. The germline V gene has CDR1 KGHSH and CDR2 LQKENI. V lost 6 bases to trimming and J lost 2 bases; unmatched junction nucleotides: 6.

This chain uses TRBV6-1 with TRBJ1-1; TRBD1 matches 8 bases. Germline-derived CDR1 and CDR2 are MNHNS and SASEGT. The CDR3 spans 16 residues. With V trimmed by 1 base and J by 1 base, 5 bases remained unmatched. This chain's CDR3 is CASSEDEGTGNTEAFF. The CDR3 bases are TGTGCCAGCAGTGAAGATGAAGGGACAGGGAACACTGAAGCTTTCTTT.

The genes are TRBV27 and TRBJ1-2; maybe TRBD1 (5 bases). Germline loops: CDR1 MNHEY, CDR2 SMNVEV (reference sequence). The CDR3 consists of 12 residues. V gave up 10 bases and J gave up 7 bases, with 16 bases separating them. Written as DNA, the CDR3 is TGTGCCACTACCTCGTGGGGGGTTGGCTACACCTTC. Translation: CATTSWGVGYTF.

The V call is TRBV7-2, the J call TRBJ2-3; 9 bases line up with TRBD1. With 5 bases clipped from V and 6 bases from J, the junction kept 15 bases outside the gene matches. The CDR3 is made up of 17 amino acids. Germline lookup yields CDR1 SGHTA and CDR2 FQGNSA. As DNA, the CDR3 is TGTGCCAGCAGCCTGAAACGTACCGGGACAGGGTGGGATACGCAGTATTTT. This sequence encodes CASSLKRTGTGWDTQYF.

The chain joins TRBV7-9 to TRBJ2-3, with TRBD2 identical over 8 bases. The CDR3 extends over 16 amino acids. Germline CDR1 SEHNR, CDR2 FQNEAQ (reference sequence). Germline trimming cut 1 base from V and 2 bases from J; bases unmatched to any gene: 5. This CDR3 is CASSLGGGGTTDTQYF. In DNA, the CDR3 is TGTGCCAGCAGCTTAGGAGGCGGGGGGACCACAGATACGCAGTATTTT.

This chain joins TRBV18 and TRBJ2-1; possibly TRBD2 for D (6 bases). CDR1 is KGHSH, CDR2 LQKENI, per germline. The V gene lost 0 bases and the J gene lost 3 bases, with 12 bases spanning the gap. This CDR3 has 16 amino acids. DNA for the CDR3: TGTGCCAGCTCACCACCCGGGAGCCTCAGCTACAATGAGCAGTTCTTC. Translation: CASSPPGSLSYNEQFF.

The V gene is TRBV9, the J gene TRBJ2-2; 9 bases line up with TRBD1. This CDR3 has 16 residues. Germline-derived CDR1 and CDR2 are SGDLS and YYNGEE. Unmatched junction bases numbered 4, after V lost 0 bases and J lost 4 bases. The CDR3 region has the DNA TGTGCCAGCAGCGTAGGGGGACAGGGAGGCACCGGGGAGCTGTTTTTT. Protein: CASSVGGQGGTGELFF.

This clone rates as medium-sized (0.01 to 0.1%). This clone may be a read error of a much larger clone one base away. Different DNA sequences within this sample yield the same CDR3. The V call is TRBV14, the J call TRBJ1-2; D may be TRBD1 (5 bases). Germline V CDR1 and CDR2: SGHDN, FVKESK. The CDR3 sequence is 13 residues long. V lost 1 base and J 2 bases, leaving 5 bases between the germline ends. In DNA form, the CDR3 reads TGTGCCAGCAGCCAAGGACAGAACTATGGCTACACCTTC. It codes for CASSQGQNYGYTF.

This clone was recorded a few times. The chain couples TRBV6-1 to TRBJ2-3; 12 positions agree with TRBD2. CDR1 MNHNS and CDR2 SASEGT come from the germline V gene. The CDR3 spans 15 residues. Unmatched junction bases numbered 5, after V lost 6 bases and J lost 4 bases. The CDR3 DNA is TGTGCCAGCAGCGTGACTAGCGGGGGAGCAGATACGCAGTATTTT. Translation: CASSVTSGGADTQYF.

The chain joins TRBV11-3 to TRBJ2-1, with a possible D match to TRBD2 (6 bases). The germline V and J ends were trimmed by 5 bases and 3 bases, with 14 bases remaining between them. The germline V gene has CDR1 SGHNT and CDR2 YENEEA. The CDR3 totals 15 residues. This chain's CDR3 is CASSPRSSDYNEQFF. The CDR3 nucleotides are TGTGCCAGCAGCCCCCGGTCTAGCGACTACAATGAGCAGTTCTTC. The full variable domain, with the rest looked up from reference TRBV11-3 and TRBJ2-1, is EAGVVQSPRYKIIEKKQPVAFWCNPISGHNTLYWYLQNLGQGPELLIRYENEEAVDDSQLPKDRFSAERLKGVDSTLKIQPAELGDSAVYLCASSPRSSDYNEQFFGPGTRLTVL.

The CDR3 loop is CASGFGGAGELFF. CDR3 nucleotide sequence: TGTGCTAGTGGTTTTGGGGGCGCCGGGGAGCTGTTTTTT. The V and J genes are TRBV12-5 and TRBJ2-2; TRBD1 is a possible D gene (6 bases). V was clipped by 3 bases and J by 6 bases, with 8 bases between them. This CDR3 is 13 amino acids long. Germline V gene sequence: CDR1 LGHNT, CDR2 FRNRAP.

This sequence joins TRBV14 and TRBJ2-2, with a weak D call TRBD1 (5 bases). V shed 3 bases and J shed 5 bases, with 10 bases lying between them. Germline V lookup: CDR1 SGHDN, CDR2 FVKESK. The CDR3 extends over 14 amino acids. DNA of the CDR3: TGTGCCAGCAGCCACTCCCCAGGGACCGGGGAGCTGTTTTTT. This codes for CASSHSPGTGELFF.

The chain couples TRBV10-1 to TRBJ2-3, with D possibly TRBD2 on 5 matching bases. Between the trimmed V and J ends, which lost 8 bases and 5 bases, there was a span of 14 bases. There are 13 residues in the CDR3. Germline V gene data show CDR1 as WNHNN and CDR2 as SYGVQD (reference sequence). The CDR3 DNA reads TGCGCCAGCGTAGAGGGCAGACGAGATACGCAGTATTTT. It codes for CASVEGRRDTQYF.

CDR3 loop: CASSLDSGTEAFF. CDR3 sequence (DNA): TGTGCCAGCAGCCTTGACAGCGGGACTGAAGCTTTCTTT. The chain joins TRBV11-2 to TRBJ1-1, with D perhaps TRBD1 (5 bases). From germline, CDR1 is SGHAT and CDR2 FQNNGV. V was clipped by 5 bases and J by 5 bases, with 12 bases between them. The CDR3 consists of 13 residues.

The J gene is TRBJ2-1, the V gene TRBV11-2; D is perhaps TRBD1 (6 bases). Trimming left V 1 base short and J 8 bases short, with 9 bases between. The CDR3 runs to 13 residues. The germline gives CDR1 SGHAT, CDR2 FQNNGV. CDR3 region: CASSLGTGYEQFF. The CDR3 bases are TGTGCCAGCAGCTTAGGCACAGGGTATGAGCAGTTCTTC.

In its sample, this clone was seen once. This chain joins TRBV30 and TRBJ1-4, with no clear D. Germline assignment: CDR1 GTSNPN and CDR2 SVGIG (reference sequence). This CDR3 spans 13 amino acids. Trimming took 5 bases from V and 3 from J, leaving 10 bases between them. In nucleotides, the CDR3 is TGTGCCTGGTCACTACTCCCTAATGAAAAACTGTTTTTT. Translating it yields CAWSLLPNEKLFF.

J is TRBJ2-7 and V is TRBV27, with TRBD1 as a possible D gene (5 bases). In germline, CDR1 is MNHEY, CDR2 SMNVEV (reference sequence). The CDR3 runs to 13 residues. V lost 5 bases and J lost 2, with 10 bases in between. The CDR3 sequence is CASSPTGTYEQYF. As DNA, the CDR3 is TGTGCCAGCAGTCCAACAGGTACCTACGAGCAGTACTTC.

The V gene is TRBV10-2, the J gene TRBJ1-1, with D possibly being TRBD1 (5 bases). The length of the CDR3 is 11 residues. V lost 3 bases to trimming and J lost 12 bases, with 11 bases between them. CDR1 and CDR2 from the germline V gene are WSHSY and SAAADI. DNA for the CDR3: TGCGCCAGCAGTGATCAAGGGGTAACTTTCTTT. It codes for CASSDQGVTFF.

The V gene is TRBV2, the J gene TRBJ1-6; possible D gene TRBD1, 6 bases. CDR1 SNHLY and CDR2 FYNNEI come from the germline V gene. The V gene lost 7 bases and the J gene lost 5 bases, with 18 bases spanning the gap. This CDR3 is 16 amino acids long. In DNA, the CDR3 is TGTGCCAGCATCCCAAGCGGGGGGCCTAATAATTCACCCCTCCACTTT. Translated, it gives CASIPSGGPNNSPLHF.

V gene TRBV5-4 combines with J gene TRBJ2-5; 9 bases are shared with TRBD1. The CDR3 consists of 15 residues. Looked up from germline, CDR1 is SGHNT and CDR2 is YYREEE (reference sequence). V gave up 0 bases and J gave up 4 bases; unmatched junction bases: 4. The CDR3 nucleotides are TGTGCCAGCAGCTTGGCCGGGACAGGGTTAGAGACCCAGTACTTC. This sequence encodes CASSLAGTGLETQYF.

The chain couples TRBV2 to TRBJ2-5; 7 nucleotides line up with TRBD2. Germline trimming cut 8 bases from V and 5 bases from J; bases unmatched to any gene: 11. CDR3 length equals 14 residues. Looked up from germline, CDR1 is SNHLY and CDR2 is FYNNEI. CDR3 residues: CASWGGVLGETQYF. For the CDR3, the DNA is TGTGCCAGCTGGGGGGGGGTTCTCGGGGAGACCCAGTACTTC.

The CDR3 DNA reads as TGTGCCAGCAGTGAATTCGAGGTTGGCTATGGCTACACCTTC. This gives the protein CASSEFEVGYGYTF. The V and J genes are TRBV25-1 and TRBJ1-2; no firm D call. The CDR3 consists of 14 residues. Germline-derived CDR1 and CDR2 are MGHDK and SYGVNS. V was clipped by 1 base and J by 4 bases, with 10 bases between them.

The rearrangement joins TRBV7-9 to TRBJ1-1; no clear D gene. This CDR3 spans 15 amino acids. Trimming left V 2 bases short and J 5 bases short, with 15 bases between. Germline assignment: CDR1 SEHNR and CDR2 FQNEAQ (reference sequence). The CDR3, as DNA: TGTGCCAGCAGCTTAATAGTCAAGAGGATAACTGAAGCTTTCTTT. Its translation is CASSLIVKRITEAFF.

This chain uses TRBV6-4 with TRBJ2-1; no clear D gene. This CDR3 spans 13 amino acids. V gave up 3 bases and J gave up 9 bases, with 12 bases separating them. Germline CDR1 reads MRHNA; CDR2 reads SNTAGT. The CDR3 loop reads CASSERSAVEQFF. In DNA, the CDR3 is TGTGCCAGCAGTGAGAGGTCAGCCGTTGAGCAGTTCTTC.

The genes are TRBV30 and TRBJ1-2, with D maybe TRBD1 (6 bases). V lost 6 bases and J 4 bases, leaving 12 bases between the germline ends. CDR3 length: 12 amino acids. The germline CDR1 and CDR2 sequences are GTSNPN and SVGIG (reference sequence). In DNA form, the CDR3 reads TGTGCCTGCCCTAGGGGGTTCTATGGCTACACCTTC. Its translation is CACPRGFYGYTF.

The chain employs TRBV30 and TRBJ1-2, with 8 bases aligning to TRBD1. Looked up from germline, CDR1 is GTSNPN and CDR2 is SVGIG (reference sequence). This CDR3 region has 12 residues. The ends lost 5 bases at V and 4 bases at J; junction bases unmatched: 3. The CDR3 is CAWGQGSYGYTF. CDR3 DNA: TGTGCCTGGGGACAGGGATCCTATGGCTACACCTTC.

This clone was seen just once. The chain has TRBV4-3 and TRBJ2-7, with TRBD2 matching over 10 bases. The CDR3 contains 15 residues. Losses at the gene ends were 2 bases for V and 3 bases for J; bases not matched to a gene: 4. Germline-derived CDR1 and CDR2 are LGHNA and YSLEER. The CDR3 sequence is CASSQLAGGSYEQYF. CDR3 sequence (DNA): TGCGCCAGCAGCCAATTAGCGGGGGGCAGCTACGAGCAGTACTTC.